These T cell receptor beta chains were read from a single sample in a study of response to subunit inactivated influenza vaccine. MiXCR was run by TCRdb on the RT-PCR reads, yielding one entry per CDR3 protein. This table has about 650,000 distinct CDR3 sequences, 15% to 18% appearing once. Sequenced here: PBMCs from blood, sampled 11 to 12 days after vaccination. All receptors derive from a man between 45 and 60 years old who received an inactivated influenza vaccine. Both conserved end residues are part of each CDR3. D genes are given only for firm matches. Clone size appears in some rows only: once, few, many, or a class for an expanded clone.

TRBJ2-1 . TRBV18 . CASSPPSGRAVNEQFF TGTGCCAGCTCACCACCCAGCGGCAGGGCAGTCAATGAGCAGTTCTTC
TRBJ2-2 . TRBV7-2 TRBD1 CASSPVGGRGPGELFF TGTGCCAGCAGCCCCGTAGGGGGCAGGGGGCCCGGGGAGCTGTTTTTT
TRBJ2-7 . TRBV4-3 . CASSQGTLRTYEQYF TGCGCCAGCAGCCAAGGGACTCTCCGTACCTACGAGCAGTACTTC
TRBJ1-1 few TRBV18 . CASSPPVSHSGTEAFF TGTGCCAGCTCACCACCGGTCAGCCATTCCGGCACTGAAGCTTTCTTT
TRBJ2-1 few TRBV11-1 TRBD2 CASSPYGSSGRAANEQFF TGTGCCAGCAGCCCATATGGGAGTAGCGGGAGGGCCGCAAATGAGCAGTTCTTC
TRBJ2-1 . TRBV28 TRBD2 CASSSPWTSGSYNEQFF TGTGCCAGCAGTTCCCCCTGGACTAGCGGGAGTTACAATGAGCAGTTCTTC
TRBJ2-1 . TRBV5-5 TRBD2 CASSLGLAGYTYEQFF TGTGCCAGCAGCTTGGGGCTAGCGGGGTATACTTATGAGCAGTTCTTC
TRBJ2-4 few TRBV4-3 TRBD1 CASSLNRGRFTDIQYF TGCGCCAGCAGCCTCAACAGGGGGCGCTTTACAGACATTCAGTACTTC
TRBJ2-7 many TRBV29-1 TRBD2 CSVEGTSGTSYEQYF TGCAGCGTTGAAGGGACTAGCGGGACCTCCTACGAGCAGTACTTC
TRBJ2-1 many TRBV29-1 . CSVVGLGGRNNEQFF TGCAGCGTTGTGGGTCTCGGGGGGCGGAACAATGAGCAGTTCTTC
TRBJ1-1 . TRBV5-1 TRBD1 CASSNGQGMNTEAFF TGCGCCAGCAGCAACGGACAGGGGATGAACACTGAAGCTTTCTTT
TRBJ2-7 few TRBV7-6 TRBD2 CASSPFRTSGRASYEQYF TGTGCCAGCAGCCCGTTTCGGACTAGCGGGAGGGCCTCCTACGAGCAGTACTTC
TRBJ1-1 few TRBV3-1 TRBD1 CASSYGTGASTEAFF TGTGCCAGCAGCTATGGGACAGGGGCGAGTACTGAAGCTTTCTTT
TRBJ2-2 . TRBV6-2/TRBV6-3 TRBD2 CASRPIAGGRTGELFF TGTGCCAGCAGACCGATAGCGGGGGGGCGGACCGGGGAGCTGTTTTTT
TRBJ2-3 . TRBV7-2 TRBD2 CASSLSSGASTDTQYF TGTGCCAGCAGCTTATCTAGCGGAGCTAGCACAGATACGCAGTATTTT
TRBJ2-1 . TRBV18 . CASSPPTSRGEQFF TGTGCCAGCTCACCACCGACTAGTAGGGGTGAGCAGTTCTTC
TRBJ1-6 few TRBV3-1 . CASSQVPGDNSPLHF TGTGCCAGCAGCCAAGTCCCCGGGGATAATTCACCCCTCCACTTT
TRBJ1-2 . TRBV5-1 . CASSLIWGGNYGYTF TGCGCCAGCAGCTTGATCTGGGGAGGGAACTATGGCTACACCTTC
TRBJ2-7 many TRBV10-1 TRBD1 CASSRSRNRGEQYF TGCGCCAGCAGTCGGTCCCGAAACAGGGGTGAGCAGTACTTC
TRBJ2-1 few TRBV29-1 TRBD1 CSVDRETGVYNEQFF TGCAGCGTTGATCGAGAGACAGGGGTATACAATGAGCAGTTCTTC
TRBJ2-7 few TRBV4-1 TRBD1 CASSQLSGTEIPYEQYF TGCGCCAGCAGCCAGTTATCCGGGACAGAAATACCCTACGAGCAGTACTTC
TRBJ1-4 . TRBV27 TRBD1 CASSTRQGWEKLFF TGTGCCAGCAGTACAAGACAGGGGTGGGAAAAACTGTTTTTT
TRBJ2-7 few TRBV6-1 TRBD1 CASSPPGQGSEQYF TGTGCCAGCAGTCCCCCGGGACAGGGGAGCGAGCAGTACTTC
TRBJ2-7 . TRBV27 TRBD2 CASNPAGTSIYEQYF TGTGCCAGCAATCCGGCGGGGACTAGCATCTACGAGCAGTACTTC
TRBJ1-1 . TRBV28 TRBD1 CASSLGQGAGDTEAFF TGTGCCAGCAGTTTGGGACAGGGGGCTGGAGACACTGAAGCTTTCTTT